What follows describes a single T cell receptor beta chain. The sample belongs to a study of shared clonotypes between healthy human individuals. Measured with immunoSEQ multiplex PCR; TCRdb has only the in-frame clones, and not every one. Seen here are around 1,000,000 clones, roughly 80% observed once, and the top ten hold roughly 0.82%. The CDR3 totals 16 residues. Trimming pared 4 bases from V and 5 bases from J, leaving 20 bases between. Germline-derived CDR1 and CDR2 are SGHAT and FQNNGV. The chain couples TRBV11-2 to TRBJ2-5; D may correspond to TRBD1 or TRBD2 (5 bases each). This sequence originates from a man between 18 and 35 years old in good health. Some clones in this sample may be carry-over from other donors' samples. Sequencing was carried out using memory CD4+ T cells from PBMCs. Subset defined: CD45RA-negative fraction. CDR3 DNA: TGTGCCAGCAGCTCCGGGACCCCTACCAGATGGGAGACCCAGTACTTC. Its translation: CASSSGTPTRWETQYF.